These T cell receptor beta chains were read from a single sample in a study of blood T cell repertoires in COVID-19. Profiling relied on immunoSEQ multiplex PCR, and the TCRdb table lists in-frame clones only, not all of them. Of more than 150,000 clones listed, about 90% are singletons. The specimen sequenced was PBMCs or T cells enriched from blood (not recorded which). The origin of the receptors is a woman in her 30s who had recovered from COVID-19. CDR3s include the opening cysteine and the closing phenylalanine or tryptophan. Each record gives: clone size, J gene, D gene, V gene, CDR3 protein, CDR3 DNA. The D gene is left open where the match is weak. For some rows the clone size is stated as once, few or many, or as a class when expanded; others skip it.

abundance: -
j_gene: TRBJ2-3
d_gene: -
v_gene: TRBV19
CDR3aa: CASSISGGTDTQYF
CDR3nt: TGTGCCAGTAGTATTAGTGGCGGGACAGATACGCAGTATTTT

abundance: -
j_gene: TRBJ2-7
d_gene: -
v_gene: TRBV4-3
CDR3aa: CASSQDTGNYEQYF
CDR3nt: TGCGCCAGCAGCCAAGATACGGGTAACTACGAGCAGTACTTC

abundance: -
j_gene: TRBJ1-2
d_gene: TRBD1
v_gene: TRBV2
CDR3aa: CASREGQGLGYTF
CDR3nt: TGTGCCAGCAGGGAAGGACAGGGGCTTGGCTACACCTTC

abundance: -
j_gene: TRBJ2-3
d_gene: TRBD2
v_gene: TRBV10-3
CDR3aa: CAIRLAQYPDTQYF
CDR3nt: TGTGCCATCCGACTAGCTCAGTACCCAGATACGCAGTATTTT

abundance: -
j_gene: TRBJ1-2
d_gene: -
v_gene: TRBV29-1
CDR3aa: CSVEDRTAYGYTF
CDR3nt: TGCAGCGTTGAAGATCGGACAGCCTATGGCTACACCTTC

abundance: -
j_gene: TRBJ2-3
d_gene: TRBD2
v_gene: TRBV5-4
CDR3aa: CASSLPSGSSDTQYF
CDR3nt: TGTGCCAGCAGCTTGCCTAGCGGGAGCTCGGATACGCAGTATTTT

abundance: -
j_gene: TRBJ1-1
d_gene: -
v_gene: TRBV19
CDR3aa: CASSLTGMMNTEAFF
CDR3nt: TGTGCCAGTAGTCTCACAGGGATGATGAACACTGAAGCTTTCTTT

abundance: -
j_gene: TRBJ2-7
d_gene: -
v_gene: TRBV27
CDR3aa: CASTHTGTGEQYF
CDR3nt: TGTGCCAGCACGCACACAGGGACCGGCGAGCAGTACTTC

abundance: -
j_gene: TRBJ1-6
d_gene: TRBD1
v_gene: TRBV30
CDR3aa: CAWGTGTGHSPLHF
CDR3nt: TGTGCCTGGGGTACCGGGACAGGACATTCACCCCTCCACTTT

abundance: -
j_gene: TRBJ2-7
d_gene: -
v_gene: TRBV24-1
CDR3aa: CATSEPPPEARQYF
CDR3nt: TGTGCCACCAGTGAACCCCCCCCGGAGGCTCGGCAGTACTTC

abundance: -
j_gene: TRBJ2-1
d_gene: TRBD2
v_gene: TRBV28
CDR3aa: CASSSPGLAGGPWQFF
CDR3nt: TGTGCCAGCAGCTCCCCAGGACTAGCGGGGGGGCCTTGGCAGTTCTTC

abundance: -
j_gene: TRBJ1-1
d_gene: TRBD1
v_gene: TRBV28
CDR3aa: CASSLGGTVNTEAFF
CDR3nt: TGTGCCAGCAGTTTAGGGGGGACAGTGAACACTGAAGCTTTCTTT

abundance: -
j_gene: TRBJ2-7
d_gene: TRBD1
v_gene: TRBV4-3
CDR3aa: CASSPSGQGAYEQYF
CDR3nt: TGCGCCAGCAGCCCCTCGGGACAGGGGGCCTACGAGCAGTACTTC

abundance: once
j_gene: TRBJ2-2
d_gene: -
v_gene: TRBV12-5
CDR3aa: CASGLSSAGELFF
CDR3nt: TGTGCTAGTGGTTTATCTAGCGCCGGGGAGCTGTTTTTT

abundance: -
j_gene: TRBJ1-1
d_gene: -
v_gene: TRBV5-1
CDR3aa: CASSLETGSDTEAFF
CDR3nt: TGCGCCAGCAGCTTGGAAACAGGGTCGGACACTGAAGCTTTCTTT

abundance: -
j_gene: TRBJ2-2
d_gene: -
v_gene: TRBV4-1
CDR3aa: CASSQVGGGLGTGELFF
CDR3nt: TGCGCCAGCAGCCAAGTTGGTGGCGGCCTTGGGACCGGGGAGCTGTTTTTT